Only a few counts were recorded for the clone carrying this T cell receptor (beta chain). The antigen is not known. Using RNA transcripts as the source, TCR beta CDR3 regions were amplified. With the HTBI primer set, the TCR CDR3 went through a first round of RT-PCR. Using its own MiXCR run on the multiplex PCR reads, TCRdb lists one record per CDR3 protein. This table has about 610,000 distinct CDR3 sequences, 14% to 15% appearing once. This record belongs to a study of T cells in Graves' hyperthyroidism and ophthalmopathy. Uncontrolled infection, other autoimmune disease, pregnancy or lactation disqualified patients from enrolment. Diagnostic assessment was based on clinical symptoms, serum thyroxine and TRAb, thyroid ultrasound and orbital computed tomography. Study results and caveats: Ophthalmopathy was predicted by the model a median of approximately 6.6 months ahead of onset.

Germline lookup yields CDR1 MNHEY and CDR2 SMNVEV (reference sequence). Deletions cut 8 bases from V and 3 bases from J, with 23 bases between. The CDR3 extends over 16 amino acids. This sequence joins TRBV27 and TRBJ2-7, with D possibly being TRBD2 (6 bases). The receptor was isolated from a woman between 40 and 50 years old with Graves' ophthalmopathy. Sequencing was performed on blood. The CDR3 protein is CASRVSSANPYYEQYF. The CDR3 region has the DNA TGTGCCAGCCGCGTCTCTAGCGCTAACCCGTACTACGAGCAGTACTTC.